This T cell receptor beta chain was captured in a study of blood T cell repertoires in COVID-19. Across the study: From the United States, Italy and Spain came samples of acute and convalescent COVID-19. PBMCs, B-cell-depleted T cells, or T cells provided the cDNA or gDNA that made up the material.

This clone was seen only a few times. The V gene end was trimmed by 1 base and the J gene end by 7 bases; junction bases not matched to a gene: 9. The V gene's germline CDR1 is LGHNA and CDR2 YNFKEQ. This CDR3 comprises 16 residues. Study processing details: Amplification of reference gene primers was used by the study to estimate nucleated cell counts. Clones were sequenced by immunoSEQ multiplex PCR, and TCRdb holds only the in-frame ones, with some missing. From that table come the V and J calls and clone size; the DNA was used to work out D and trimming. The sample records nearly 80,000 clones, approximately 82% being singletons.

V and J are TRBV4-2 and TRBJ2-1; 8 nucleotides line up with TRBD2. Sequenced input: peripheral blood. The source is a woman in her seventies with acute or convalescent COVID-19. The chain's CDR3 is CASSQVFGVAGNEQFF. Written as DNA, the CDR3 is TGTGCCAGCAGCCAAGTATTTGGGGTAGCGGGGAATGAGCAGTTCTTC.